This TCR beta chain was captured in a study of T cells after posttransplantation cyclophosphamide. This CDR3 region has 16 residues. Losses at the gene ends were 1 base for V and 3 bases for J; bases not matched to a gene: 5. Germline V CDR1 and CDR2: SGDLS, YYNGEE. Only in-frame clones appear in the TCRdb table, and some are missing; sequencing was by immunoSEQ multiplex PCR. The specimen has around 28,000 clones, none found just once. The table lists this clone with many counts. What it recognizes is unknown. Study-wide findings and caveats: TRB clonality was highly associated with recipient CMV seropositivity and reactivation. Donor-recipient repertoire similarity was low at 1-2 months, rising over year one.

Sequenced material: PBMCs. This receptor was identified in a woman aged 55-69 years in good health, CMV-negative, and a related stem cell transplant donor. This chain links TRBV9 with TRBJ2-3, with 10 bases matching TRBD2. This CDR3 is CASSVTLAGETDTQYF. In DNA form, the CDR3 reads TGTGCCAGCAGCGTAACTCTAGCGGGAGAAACAGATACGCAGTATTTT.